This T cell receptor beta chain emerged from a study of T cells in Graves' hyperthyroidism and ophthalmopathy. Diagnosis of hyperthyroidism was new in patients aged 18 to 65, and its duration was under 2 months. The blood was taken when hyperthyroidism was first diagnosed, before any ophthalmopathy symptoms showed up. General study findings and limits: In the analysis, a 13 V-J model separated ophthalmopathy from stable hyperthyroidism.

Amplification targeted TCR beta CDR3 regions from RNA transcripts. Carried out on the TCR CDR3, a first-round RT-PCR used the HTBI primer set. TCRdb reprocessed the multiplex PCR reads with MiXCR, giving one entry per CDR3 protein. The sample shows around 240,000 distinct CDR3 sequences, less than 15% of them seen only once. J gave up 7 bases and V 5 bases, and 5 bases lay outside the gene matches. This CDR3 contains 14 residues. Germline V lookup: CDR1 MDHEN, CDR2 SYDVKM. In its sample, this clonotype was seen many times. Its specificity is not known. The rearrangement links TRBV28 to TRBJ2-1, with 10 bases identical to TRBD2. What was sequenced was blood. This clonotype was sampled from a woman aged 35 to 49 with Graves' hyperthyroidism that later progressed to Graves' ophthalmopathy. The DNA of the CDR3 is TGTGCCAGCAGTACAGCGGGAGGGCCAAATGAGCAGTTCTTC. It encodes CASSTAGGPNEQFF.